A single sample gave rise to the 29 T cell receptor beta chains below, sequenced in a study of beta chain features in type 1 diabetes. Study-level results: All four CD4+ subsets from Type 1 diabetes patients carried moderately but significantly shorter TCRB CDR3s.

The authors reverse transcribed all of the isolated RNA, so sequencing captured expressed TCRB transcripts. Sequenced by immunoSEQ multiplex PCR; TCRdb stores in-frame clones only, minus some. This sample has 200,000 to 300,000 clones, with roughly 20% found just once. No antigen has been assigned to these receptors. The sample consisted of naive CD4+ T cells from blood. The source is a woman in her thirties or forties with type 1 diabetes.

This rearrangement joins TRBV4-3 to TRBJ1-5; TRBD1 might be the D (5 bases). This CDR3 comprises 16 residues. Germline loops: CDR1 LGHNA, CDR2 YSLEER. Trimming took off 0 bases at V and 4 bases at J, with 13 bases between the two ends. CDR3 DNA sequence: TGCGCCAGCAGCCAAGATAGTGGGGCACCGAATCAGCCCCAGCATTTT. It codes for CASSQDSGAPNQPQHF.

The rearrangement links TRBV5-1 to TRBJ2-7; 8 positions agree with TRBD2. V was pared by 3 bases and J by 4 bases, with 9 bases of the junction left unmatched. The CDR3 loop spans 15 amino acids. From germline, CDR1 is SGHRS and CDR2 YFSETQ. This CDR3 is CASSYAGTRSYEQYF. The CDR3 DNA is TGCGCCAGCAGCTATGCCGGGACTAGATCTTACGAGCAGTACTTC.

This clone appeared once. V is TRBV29-1 and J is TRBJ1-1; D gene ambiguous. The CDR3 sequence is 12 residues long. Germline CDR1 is SQVTM and CDR2 is ANQGSEA. Trimming cost V 2 bases and J 6 bases, with 10 bases left between them. For the CDR3, the DNA is TGCAGCGTTGAAAAATTGGGCGCTGAAGCTTTCTTT. This gives the protein CSVEKLGAEAFF.

The chain joins TRBV6-5 to TRBJ1-1; 8 nucleotides line up with TRBD1. The CDR3 totals 15 residues. CDR1 MNHEY and CDR2 SVGAGI come from the germline V gene. V was clipped by 4 bases and J by 4 bases; unmatched bases: 8. The CDR3 DNA is TGTGCCAGCAGTTCGTACAGGGGGTCGGGCACTGAAGCTTTCTTT. Translation: CASSSYRGSGTEAFF.

This clone showed up just a few times. This sequence joins TRBV30 and TRBJ2-1; possible D gene TRBD1, 5 bases. Germline V gene lookup returns CDR1 GTSNPN and CDR2 SVGIG (reference sequence). The V gene lost 1 base and the J gene lost 10 bases, with 17 bases spanning the gap. The CDR3 loop spans 14 amino acids. The CDR3 loop is CAWSDRTLGGEQFF. CDR3 coding DNA: TGTGCCTGGAGTGACAGGACACTCGGCGGCGAGCAGTTCTTC.

This clone has only one observation. V usage is TRBV2 and J usage is TRBJ1-1, with D unclear. The CDR3 length is 12 residues. Germline V gene sequence: CDR1 SNHLY, CDR2 FYNNEI. The ends were cut back, 4 bases at V and 4 bases at J, with 7 bases in the middle. Here the CDR3 DNA reads TGTGCCAGCAGTGGGTCCGGCACTGAAGCTTTCTTT. Translation gives CASSGSGTEAFF.

The chain employs TRBV7-9 and TRBJ2-1, with 10 nucleotides matching TRBD2. Germline V gives CDR1 SEHNR, CDR2 FQNEAQ (reference sequence). Trimming removed 3 bases from V and 6 bases from J; junction bases left unmatched: 5. The CDR3 has 15 residues. The DNA of the CDR3 is TGTGCCAGCAGCTTCACTAGCGGGAAATTCAATGAGCAGTTCTTC. It encodes CASSFTSGKFNEQFF.

The CDR3 DNA sequence: TGTGCCAGCAGCGTAGCTAGCGGGGGCACAGATACGCAGTATTTT. Translated, it gives CASSVASGGTDTQYF. The rearrangement links TRBV9 to TRBJ2-3; 9 bases align to TRBD2. V trimming: 0 bases; J trimming: 1 base; junction bases outside the gene matches: 0. The CDR3 contains 15 residues. Per the germline V gene, CDR1 is SGDLS and CDR2 is YYNGEE.

This chain uses TRBV20-1 with TRBJ1-1; 7 bases line up with TRBD1. CDR1 and CDR2 from the germline V gene are DFQATT and SNEGSKA (reference sequence). Trimming cost V 6 bases and J 8 bases; bases outside gene matches: 6. The CDR3 sequence is 11 residues long. For the CDR3, the DNA is TGCAGTGCCTCGACAGGGCCAGAAGCTTTCTTT. Protein sequence: CSASTGPEAFF.

This chain connects TRBV30 to TRBJ2-7; no definite D call. CDR3 length: 14 amino acids. Trimming took 2 bases from V and 7 from J, leaving 18 bases between them. Germline V lookup: CDR1 GTSNPN, CDR2 SVGIG (reference sequence). The CDR3 DNA sequence: TGTGCCTGGAGTCCGACCGCCGGCCCCGGGGAGCAGTACTTC. It codes for CAWSPTAGPGEQYF.

The chain links TRBV2 to TRBJ1-2; 7 bases map to TRBD1. CDR3 size: 14 residues. Trimming took 4 bases from V and 8 from J; bases not matched to a gene: 10. The germline V gene encodes CDR1 SNHLY and CDR2 FYNNEI. CDR3 protein: CASSVTGTAGGYTF. In nucleotides, the CDR3 is TGTGCCAGCAGTGTAACCGGGACAGCTGGAGGCTACACCTTC.

The V and J genes are TRBV25-1 and TRBJ1-6; 9 nucleotides align to TRBD1. The CDR3 contains 17 residues. The trim removed 1 base at V and 6 bases at J, leaving 7 bases unmatched. CDR1 and CDR2 from the germline V gene are MGHDK and SYGVNS. The DNA of the CDR3 is TGTGCCAGCAGTGAATTTCGACAGGGGGTTGGTAATTCACCCCTCCACTTT. Amino acid sequence: CASSEFRQGVGNSPLHF. Using reference TRBV25-1 and TRBJ1-6 for the parts outside the CDR3, the full variable domain is EADIYQTPRYLVIGTGKKITLECSQTMGHDKMYWYQQDPGMELHLIHYSYGVNSTEKGDLSSESTVSRIRTEHFPLTLESARPSHTSQYLCASSEFRQGVGNSPLHFGNGTRLTVT.

This clone has more than one count but fewer than ten. V and J are TRBV7-3 and TRBJ1-2; D call uncertain. The CDR3 is 16 amino acids. V was trimmed by 4 bases and J by 0 bases, leaving 15 bases between them. Germline V CDR1 and CDR2: SGHTA, FQGTGA. Here the CDR3 DNA reads TGTGCCAGCAGCTCCCAGGTGGAGGAGCCTAACTATGGCTACACCTTC. Translation gives CASSSQVEEPNYGYTF.

This chain links TRBV29-1 with TRBJ2-5, with 7 bases aligning to TRBD2. Germline CDR1 SQVTM, CDR2 ANQGSEA. CDR3 size: 15 residues. Trimming took 6 bases from V and 5 from J; bases not matched to a gene: 15. The CDR3 sequence: CSVLPRGGLGETQYF. CDR3 nucleotide sequence: TGCAGCGTCCTACCTAGGGGAGGGCTGGGGGAGACCCAGTACTTC.

This chain links TRBV5-1 with TRBJ1-1, with D possibly being TRBD1 (5 bases). The ends were cut back, 3 bases at V and 1 base at J, with 16 bases in the middle. The CDR3 extends over 16 amino acids. Germline CDR1 and CDR2: SGHRS and YFSETQ. CDR3 protein: CASSSPSGAWNTEAFF. CDR3 nucleotide sequence: TGCGCCAGCAGCTCCCCATCTGGGGCTTGGAACACTGAAGCTTTCTTT.

The rearrangement uses TRBV6-5 and TRBJ2-3; D might be TRBD2 (6 bases). CDR3 size: 12 residues. Trimming removed 6 bases at V and 5 bases at J, with 9 bases between. From germline, CDR1 is MNHEY and CDR2 SVGAGI. CDR3 coding DNA: TGTGCCAGCAGGAGAGCGGGAGATACGCAGTATTTT. Its protein is CASRRAGDTQYF.

The genes are TRBV30 and TRBJ1-4; a weak D match, TRBD1 (6 bases). CDR1 and CDR2 from the germline V gene are GTSNPN and SVGIG (reference sequence). V lost 2 bases and J lost 4, with 8 bases in between. The CDR3 has 13 residues. CDR3 protein: CAWSQGFNEKLFF. The DNA of the CDR3 is TGTGCCTGGAGTCAGGGGTTTAATGAAAAACTGTTTTTT. The entire variable domain, with the rest obtained from reference TRBV30 and TRBJ1-4, is as follows: SQTIHQWPATLVQPVGSPLSLECTVEGTSNPNLYWYRQAAGRGLQLLFYSVGIGQISSEVPQNLSASRPQDRQFILSSKKLLLSDSGFYLCAWSQGFNEKLFFGSGTQLSVL.

The chain has TRBV19 and TRBJ2-1, with 9 bases matching TRBD2. The CDR3 extends over 16 amino acids. V was clipped by 4 bases and J by 4 bases; unmatched bases: 8. Germline CDR1 and CDR2: LNHDA and SQIVND (reference sequence). The CDR3 is CASSTTTSGVYNEQFF. The CDR3 DNA follows: TGTGCCAGTAGTACTACGACTAGCGGAGTTTACAATGAGCAGTTCTTC.

The chain links TRBV5-1 to TRBJ2-5; tentative D call: TRBD1 (5 bases). V gave up 3 bases and J gave up 0 bases, with 9 bases separating them. CDR3 length equals 14 residues. Germline V CDR1 and CDR2: SGHRS, YFSETQ. The CDR3 region is CASSWGDYQETQYF. The DNA of the CDR3 is TGCGCCAGCAGCTGGGGCGACTACCAAGAGACCCAGTACTTC.

As concerns this clone: Other DNA sequences in the same sample also yield this CDR3. The chain uses TRBV28 and TRBJ1-1, with 8 nucleotides matching TRBD1. This CDR3 contains 14 residues. Unmatched junction bases numbered 7, after V lost 5 bases and J lost 5 bases. Per the germline V gene, CDR1 is MDHEN and CDR2 is SYDVKM. In DNA form, the CDR3 reads TGTGCCAGCAGTCCAGGGGGCGCAGGGACTGAAGCTTTCTTT. This gives the protein CASSPGGAGTEAFF.

This clone has more than one count but fewer than ten. The chain employs TRBV2 and TRBJ1-4; D remains unclear. The CDR3 extends over 14 amino acids. Per germline, CDR1 SNHLY and CDR2 FYNNEI. Trimming stripped 7 bases from V and 7 bases from J, with 16 bases between. The CDR3 nucleotides are TGTGCCAGCATTAGCGGACCCGCGGGTGAAAAACTGTTTTTT. Its protein product is CASISGPAGEKLFF.

This clone has a handful of counts. V and J are TRBV5-1 and TRBJ2-3; D unresolved. CDR1 is SGHRS, CDR2 YFSETQ, per germline. Trimming cost V 2 bases and J 5 bases, with 6 bases left between them. The CDR3 sequence is 12 residues long. CDR3 sequence: CASSLGVDTQYF. The CDR3 coding sequence is TGCGCCAGCAGCTTAGGAGTAGATACGCAGTATTTT.

The rearrangement uses TRBV19 and TRBJ1-2, with D unresolved. This CDR3 comprises 14 residues. The germline V gene encodes CDR1 LNHDA and CDR2 SQIVND (reference sequence). V was shortened by 3 bases and J by 4 bases, with 12 bases between the two germline ends. This CDR3 reads CASSIHDMVYGYTF. Here the CDR3 DNA reads TGTGCCAGTAGTATCCATGACATGGTCTATGGCTACACCTTC. Full variable domain (rest looked up from reference TRBV19 and TRBJ1-2): DGGITQSPKYLFRKEGQNVTLSCEQNLNHDAMYWYRQDPGQGLRLIYYSQIVNDFQKGDIAEGYSVSREKKESFPLTVTSAQKNPTAFYLCASSIHDMVYGYTFGSGTRLTVV.

This clone has just a few counts. The DNA for the CDR3 is TGTGCCAGCAGCTTGGACAGGGCCACTGAAGCTTTCTTT. Translated, it gives CASSLDRATEAFF. The rearrangement links TRBV13 to TRBJ1-1; 8 nucleotides agree with TRBD1. V gave up 3 bases and J gave up 4 bases; unmatched junction bases: 1. The CDR3 totals 13 residues. Germline CDR1 is PRHDT and CDR2 is FYEKMQ (reference sequence).

The sample holds a few counts of this clone. V usage is TRBV7-9 and J usage is TRBJ1-2; 10 positions agree with TRBD1. The J segment lost 6 bases and the V segment lost 3 bases, leaving 1 base of the junction unmatched. The CDR3 contains 13 residues. The germline V gene encodes CDR1 SEHNR and CDR2 FQNEAQ (reference sequence). In nucleotides, the CDR3 is TGTGCCAGCAGCTTCGACAGGGGGCATGGCTACACCTTC. Translated, it gives CASSFDRGHGYTF.

This clone was observed a handful of times. Sequence at one end of the junction differs from germline and may be a read error. This chain joins TRBV2 and TRBJ2-5, with 7 nucleotides matching TRBD2. There are 10 residues in the CDR3. Germline CDR1 and CDR2: SNHLY and FYNNEI. DNA of the CDR3: TGCGGTTGGGGGGGAGAGACCCAGTACTTC. This gives the protein CGWGGETQYF.

In its sample, this clone was seen a few times. The rearrangement joins TRBV4-2 to TRBJ2-3; the match to TRBD2 covers 13 bases. The CDR3 covers 16 residues. Germline CDR1 reads LGHNA; CDR2 reads YNFKEQ. V shed 4 bases, J shed 4 bases, and the junction held 5 bases outside the gene matches. The CDR3 loop reads CASSLGTSGAADTQYF. The CDR3 nucleotides read TGTGCCAGCAGCCTTGGGACTAGCGGGGCAGCAGATACGCAGTATTTT.

CDR3 bases: TGTGCCAGCAGCGTTTCACAGTTGAACACTGAAGCTTTCTTT. It specifies CASSVSQLNTEAFF. The V gene is TRBV9, the J gene TRBJ1-1; D remains ambiguous. Germline assignment: CDR1 SGDLS and CDR2 YYNGEE. The CDR3 extends over 14 amino acids. Trimming stripped 2 bases from V and 0 bases from J, with 8 bases between.

This clone has only a few counts. The sample carries other DNA sequences with the same CDR3. The genes are TRBV9 and TRBJ2-7, with 9 bases identical to TRBD2. Germline loops: CDR1 SGDLS, CDR2 YYNGEE. The CDR3 runs 15 residues. V gave up 0 bases and J gave up 2 bases; unmatched junction bases: 3. The CDR3 protein is CASSVEAGGPYEQYF. The CDR3 bases are TGTGCCAGCAGCGTAGAGGCGGGAGGGCCCTACGAGCAGTACTTC.